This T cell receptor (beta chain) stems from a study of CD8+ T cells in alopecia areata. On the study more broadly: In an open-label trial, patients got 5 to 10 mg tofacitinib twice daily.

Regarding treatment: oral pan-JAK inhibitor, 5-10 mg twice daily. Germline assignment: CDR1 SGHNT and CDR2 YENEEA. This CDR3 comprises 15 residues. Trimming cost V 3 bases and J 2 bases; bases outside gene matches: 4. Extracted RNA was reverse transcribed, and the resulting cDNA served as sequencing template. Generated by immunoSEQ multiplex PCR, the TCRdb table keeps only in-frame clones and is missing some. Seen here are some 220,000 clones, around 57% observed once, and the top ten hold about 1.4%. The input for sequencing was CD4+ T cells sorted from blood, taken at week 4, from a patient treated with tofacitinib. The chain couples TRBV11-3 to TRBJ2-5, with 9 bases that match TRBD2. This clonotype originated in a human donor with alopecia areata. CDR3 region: CASSLLSGGQETQYF. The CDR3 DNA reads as TGTGCCAGCAGCTTGCTTAGCGGGGGTCAAGAGACCCAGTACTTC.